The next 7 T cell receptor beta chains were all read from a single sample in a study of CD8 T cells in Susac syndrome. With random hexamers, reverse transcription was performed on about 0.5 to 1 ug of RNA. One entry per CDR3 protein, called by TCRdb with MiXCR from the immunoSEQ multiplex PCR reads. The data contain some 260,000 distinct CDR3 sequences, approximately 81% of them singletons. Sequencing was performed on CD8+ T cells from PBMCs. The source of these receptors is a human donor with multiple sclerosis.

This chain links TRBV30 with TRBJ1-1; tentative D call: TRBD1 (5 bases). CDR1 and CDR2 from the germline V gene are GTSNPN and SVGIG (reference sequence). This CDR3 region has 13 residues. Trimming stripped 0 bases from V and 6 bases from J, with 11 bases between. CDR3 region: CAWSVLRGAEAFF. The CDR3 bases are TGTGCCTGGAGTGTACTAAGGGGCGCTGAAGCTTTCTTT.

J is TRBJ2-4 and V is TRBV11-2, with D perhaps TRBD2 (5 bases). With 1 base removed from V and 1 base from J, the gap between germline ends came to 11 bases. CDR1 is SGHAT, CDR2 FQNNGV, per germline. The length of the CDR3 is 16 residues. The DNA for the CDR3 is TGTGCCAGCAGCTTAGTGAGGAGAGGGGCCAAAAACATTCAGTACTTC. Amino acid sequence: CASSLVRRGAKNIQYF.

This clonotype has just a few counts. The CDR3 region is CASSTGTGSEQYF. For the CDR3, the DNA is TGTGCCAGTAGCACCGGGACAGGGAGCGAGCAGTACTTC. The chain links TRBV19 to TRBJ2-7; 9 nucleotides match TRBD1. This CDR3 comprises 13 residues. The V segment lost 6 bases and the J segment 6 bases; nucleotides outside the gene matches: 6. The germline gives CDR1 LNHDA, CDR2 SQIVND (reference sequence).

The table lists this clonotype with a few counts. V is TRBV27 and J is TRBJ2-4, with D tentatively TRBD2 (5 bases). The V gene lost 3 bases and the J gene lost 0 bases, with 9 bases spanning the gap. This CDR3 contains 15 residues. CDR1 MNHEY and CDR2 SMNVEV come from the germline V gene (reference sequence). In nucleotides, the CDR3 is TGTGCCAGCAGTTTGGGCGGGTCAGCCAAAAACATTCAGTACTTC. This sequence encodes CASSLGGSAKNIQYF.

The chain has TRBV7-9 and TRBJ2-3; a weak D match, TRBD2 (6 bases). This CDR3 spans 16 amino acids. With 5 bases removed from V and 4 bases from J, the gap between germline ends came to 19 bases. Germline-derived CDR1 and CDR2 are SEHNR and FQNEAQ (reference sequence). As DNA, the CDR3 is TGTGCCAGCAGCCGTGTAGAGGCGGGAATGTCAGATACGCAGTATTTT. Amino acid sequence: CASSRVEAGMSDTQYF.

This chain links TRBV5-4 with TRBJ1-4, with unresolved D. Germline CDR1 and CDR2: SGHNT and YYREEE (reference sequence). Trimming removed 4 bases from V and 7 bases from J, with 11 bases in between. CDR3 length equals 13 residues. In DNA, the CDR3 is TGTGCCAGCAGCCCCGGACGGGGTGAAAAACTGTTTTTT. This sequence encodes CASSPGRGEKLFF.

This chain connects TRBV7-9 to TRBJ2-1; 10 positions agree with TRBD2. The V segment lost 5 bases and the J segment 4 bases; nucleotides outside the gene matches: 8. This CDR3 comprises 16 residues. CDR1 SEHNR and CDR2 FQNEAQ come from the germline V gene (reference sequence). The CDR3 DNA reads as TGTGCCAGCAGCCCATGGACTAGCGGACGATACAATGAGCAGTTCTTC. Translating it yields CASSPWTSGRYNEQFF.